The source of this TCR beta chain is a study of neurological immune-mediated disorders. Points from the study as a whole: Among expanded clones, no CDR3 amino acid sequences were shared across subjects, a pattern suggesting private repertoires in all groups.

This CDR3 region has 14 residues. V lost 6 bases and J lost 3, with 14 bases in between. Germline V gives CDR1 DFQATT, CDR2 SNEGSKA (reference sequence). 5'RACE generated cDNA with 10-nucleotide random UMIs. TCRdb called the 5' RACE reads again in MiXCR, with one record for every CDR3 protein. Here the sample spans some 80,000 distinct CDR3 sequences, roughly 4.3% being singletons. Time point in this sample: longitudinal time-point 3. The unsorted libraries had their origin in 2 million PBMCs stored at -80 C. This clonotype was picked up many times. Antigen specificity is unknown. This sequence was found in a woman in her sixties or seventies with multiple sclerosis. The sequenced sample was PBMCs. The V gene is TRBV20-1, the J gene TRBJ1-4; unclear D gene. CDR3 bases: TGCAGTGCCGTGAGCGGGGTAGCTAATGAAAAACTGTTTTTT. Its translation is CSAVSGVANEKLFF.